This TCR beta chain comes out of a study of blood T cells in healthy people across ages. Germline V CDR1 and CDR2: SGHTA, FQGNSA. The CDR3 is made up of 14 amino acids. About this clonotype itself: Its antigen is unknown. At one end the junction does not follow the germline gene, possibly because of a read error.

With a J-beta primer mix and a sample-barcoded 5' primer, a second PCR ran 7 to 11 cycles. TCRdb reprocessed the 5' RACE reads with MiXCR, giving one entry per CDR3 protein. This sample has about 680,000 distinct CDR3 sequences, with 45% to 50% found just once. General study findings and limits: Estimated diversity that came from one million T cells was considered an underestimate.

This chain links TRBV7-2 with TRBJ1-2, with D perhaps TRBD1 (5 bases). The specimen sequenced was blood. This receptor was obtained from a woman aged 60-70 years in good health. The CDR3 spells CVSSSAGWGYGYTF. DNA of the CDR3: TGTGTCAGCAGCTCGGCAGGGTGGGGCTATGGCTACACCTTC.